This entry lists 2 T cell receptor beta chains sequenced from one sample in a study of Ad26.COV2.S vaccination and SARS-CoV-2 variants (dated by TCRdb to 2020 to 2023). Library creation used the immunoSEQ multiplex PCR assay. TCRdb's version of the immuneACCESS table is confined to in-frame rearrangements and falls short of the full clone set. An unresolved V gene accounts for under half of the shortfall where checked; the remainder is of unknown origin. The sample data list 380,000 or so clones, and about 80% of these were observed just once. The top ten clones comprise roughly 7.4% of the sample. This specimen's treatment or condition label, per the study, means: about 20 received Ad26.COV2.S at low or high dose, single or two shots; about 5 received placebo; per-sample allocation not given. For vaccine and placebo recipients, repertoires were sequenced using samples collected on day 63 after the first injection.

Sample: peripheral blood, taken in a trial of Ad26.COV2.S vaccine versus placebo. The source of these receptors is a person between 18 and 60 years old who received the Ad26.COV2.S COVID-19 vaccine or a placebo.

The rearrangement uses TRBV4-3 and TRBJ1-6, with D unclear. The CDR3 is made up of 19 amino acids. CDR1 and CDR2 from the germline V gene are LGHNA and YSLEER. Trimming pared 0 bases from V and 0 bases from J, leaving 15 bases between. This CDR3 is CASSQDYVHPSSYNSPLHF. CDR3 DNA: TGCGCCAGCAGCCAAGATTATGTTCACCCTAGCTCCTATAATTCACCCCTCCACTTT.

This clone has a handful of counts. The V call is TRBV9, the J call TRBJ1-6, with TRBD1 matching 11 bases. This CDR3 region has 17 residues. With V trimmed by 4 bases and J by 9 bases, 12 bases remained unmatched. The germline V gene encodes CDR1 SGDLS and CDR2 YYNGEE. This CDR3 reads CASSPHGRGTGGSPLHF. CDR3 bases: TGTGCCAGCAGCCCCCACGGGCGGGGGACAGGGGGTTCACCCCTCCACTTT.